The 4 T cell receptor beta chains below were found in one sample sequenced in a study of blood T cell repertoires in COVID-19. Assay: immunoSEQ multiplex PCR; the TCRdb copy retains only in-frame clones and omits some. The table has 150,000 to 200,000 clones, 80% to 90% seen once. The sample was peripheral blood. These receptors were taken from a woman aged 70 to 79 with COVID-19, enrolled during active disease.

The chain combines TRBV6-2 or TRBV6-3 with TRBJ2-7; TRBD2 matches at 15 bases. The CDR3 sequence is 16 residues long. The germline V gene has CDR1 MNHEY and CDR2 SVGEGT. J gave up 6 bases and V 4 bases, and 7 bases lay outside the gene matches. Written as DNA, the CDR3 is TGTGCCAGCAGTTCCGGGACTAGCGGGAGGAGGGTCGAGCAGTACTTC. It is translated as CASSSGTSGRRVEQYF.

The rearrangement links TRBV2 to TRBJ1-4; 10 bases are a match to TRBD1. The CDR3 sequence is 14 residues long. The germline CDR1 and CDR2 sequences are SNHLY and FYNNEI. The J segment lost 7 bases and the V segment lost 5 bases, leaving 4 bases of the junction unmatched. CDR3 loop: CASSRDRGSEKLFF. The CDR3 DNA follows: TGTGCCAGCAGTCGGGACAGGGGTAGTGAAAAACTGTTTTTT.

The genes are TRBV15 and TRBJ1-1, with D hard to call. This CDR3 is built from 14 residues. V lost 0 bases to trimming and J lost 4 bases, with 9 bases between them. CDR1 and CDR2 from the germline V gene are LNHNV and YYDKDF (reference sequence). CDR3 sequence: CATSRDRSTTEAFF. The DNA for the CDR3 is TGTGCCACCAGCAGAGATCGGTCTACCACTGAAGCTTTCTTT.

V is TRBV2 and J is TRBJ2-2; 8 positions match TRBD2. CDR1 is SNHLY and CDR2 is FYNNEI in the germline V gene. The J segment lost 5 bases and the V segment lost 2 bases, leaving 4 bases of the junction unmatched. This CDR3 comprises 15 residues. In DNA, the CDR3 is TGTGCCAGCAGTGAATGGGGACTAGGGACCGGGGAGCTGTTTTTT. This sequence encodes CASSEWGLGTGELFF.